This T cell receptor beta chain is from a study of T cell changes during pregnancy in multiple sclerosis. This clone was observed once. TCRdb's copy holds only in-frame clones and misses some; the assay was immunoSEQ multiplex PCR. The sample has roughly 38,000 clones, about 88% seen once. Trimming took 11 bases from V and 3 from J; bases not matched to a gene: 13. The CDR3 has 15 residues. The clonotype was recovered from a female donor in good health, enrolled as a control in a pregnancy study. Here the sequenced sample was peripheral blood, taken in the third trimester of pregnancy. This rearrangement joins TRBV23-1 to TRBJ2-3; 8 nucleotides line up with TRBD1. TRBV23-1 is filed as an ORF, its function uncertain. CDR3 DNA sequence: TGCGCCGGGGGCCCCAGGACAGGGTTAACAGATACGCAGTATTTT. This codes for CAGGPRTGLTDTQYF.